These 25 T cell receptor beta chains came from one sample sequenced in a study of blood T cell repertoires in COVID-19. The table came from immunoSEQ multiplex PCR; TCRdb's copy has only in-frame clones and leaves some out. The sample includes around 81,000 clones, roughly 80% of them seen just once. The sequenced sample was peripheral blood. The receptors come from a man aged 50 to 59 with acute or convalescent COVID-19.

The rearrangement uses TRBV28 and TRBJ2-5; a possible D gene is TRBD1 (9 bases). Looked up from germline, CDR1 is MDHEN and CDR2 is SYDVKM. V was cut by 4 bases and J by 5 bases, with 17 bases left in between. CDR3 length: 15 amino acids. The CDR3 loop is CASSSGGTGLETQYF. CDR3 bases: TGTGCCAGCAGTTCGGGAGGGACAGGGTTGGAGACCCAGTACTTC.

The chain is built from TRBV7-2 and TRBJ2-7, with D tentatively TRBD2 (5 bases). V lost 4 bases, J lost 3 bases, and 7 bases lay in between. The CDR3 has 12 amino acids. Germline V gene data show CDR1 as SGHTA and CDR2 as FQGNSA. The CDR3 sequence: CASSSGIYEQYF. The CDR3 bases are TGTGCCAGCAGCTCCGGGATCTACGAGCAGTACTTC.

This rearrangement joins TRBV30 to TRBJ1-6, with a possible D match to TRBD1 (5 bases). The CDR3 totals 16 residues. Per the germline V gene, CDR1 is GTSNPN and CDR2 is SVGIG (reference sequence). V dropped 4 bases and J dropped 0 bases, with 13 bases sitting between them. The CDR3 DNA reads as TGTGCCTGGAACACCAGGGTGAGCTCCTATAATTCACCCCTCCACTTT. Translating gives CAWNTRVSSYNSPLHF.

This clone was recorded a few times. This chain uses TRBV28 with TRBJ1-5, with 7 bases aligning to TRBD1. In germline, CDR1 is MDHEN, CDR2 SYDVKM. This CDR3 region has 14 residues. V was pared by 10 bases and J by 7 bases, with 13 bases of the junction left unmatched. The CDR3 DNA is TGTGCCATACGGGACAGAGGGGGTCGGCAGCCCCAGCATTTT. Protein: CAIRDRGGRQPQHF.

The chain has TRBV6-2 or TRBV6-3 and TRBJ2-3; D perhaps matches TRBD2 (5 bases). Germline values: CDR1 MNHEY, CDR2 SVGEGT. This CDR3 has 13 residues. Trimming stripped 5 bases from V and 3 bases from J, with 9 bases between. In nucleotides, the CDR3 is TGTGCCAGCAGTGGGCCGGGGACAGATACGCAGTATTTT. It codes for CASSGPGTDTQYF.

The chain links TRBV19 to TRBJ2-7; D unclear. Trimming took off 3 bases at V and 0 bases at J, with 12 bases between the two ends. CDR1 and CDR2 from the germline V gene are LNHDA and SQIVND (reference sequence). The CDR3 has 15 amino acids. CDR3 loop: CASSIDGGSSYEQYF. The DNA of the CDR3 is TGTGCCAGTAGTATTGATGGCGGAAGCTCCTACGAGCAGTACTTC.

This chain uses TRBV28 with TRBJ2-2; D remains ambiguous. Looked up from germline, CDR1 is MDHEN and CDR2 is SYDVKM. Trimming took off 10 bases at V and 5 bases at J, with 11 bases between the two ends. The CDR3 totals 12 residues. The CDR3 sequence is CATKQLTGELFF. Written as DNA, the CDR3 is TGTGCCACAAAACAGCTAACCGGGGAGCTGTTTTTT.

A few counts support this clone. This chain connects TRBV10-1 to TRBJ2-1; 8 nucleotides agree with TRBD1. This CDR3 has 14 residues. J gave up 7 bases and V 4 bases, and 6 bases lay outside the gene matches. Germline V gene sequence: CDR1 WNHNN, CDR2 SYGVQD (reference sequence). The CDR3 nucleotides read TGCGCCAGCAGTGCTTACAGGGGGAATAATGAGCAGTTCTTC. This gives the protein CASSAYRGNNEQFF.

The genes are TRBV28 and TRBJ2-7, with a tentative D call TRBD1 (6 bases). CDR1 is MDHEN, CDR2 SYDVKM, per germline. V lost 6 bases, J lost 2 bases, and 8 bases lay in between. The CDR3 covers 12 residues. CDR3 nucleotide sequence: TGTGCCAGCAGAAGGGGGACCTACGAGCAGTACTTC. It codes for CASRRGTYEQYF.

The rearrangement joins TRBV6-1 to TRBJ1-1, with 7 bases fitting TRBD1. Germline CDR1 MNHNS, CDR2 SASEGT. The CDR3 extends over 16 amino acids. With V trimmed by 4 bases and J by 1 base, 9 bases remained unmatched. CDR3: CASSAVATGKNTEAFF. CDR3 coding DNA: TGTGCCAGCAGTGCCGTGGCGACAGGGAAGAACACTGAAGCTTTCTTT.

This chain links TRBV7-9 with TRBJ2-7; D is possibly TRBD1 (6 bases). The germline gives CDR1 SEHNR, CDR2 FQNEAQ (reference sequence). V lost 3 bases to trimming and J lost 1 base, with 16 bases between them. The CDR3 length is 16 residues. DNA of the CDR3: TGTGCCAGCAGCTTTGGGACACCTCGGGGTTCCTACGAGCAGTACTTC. Protein sequence: CASSFGTPRGSYEQYF.

This clone was detected a few times. This chain joins TRBV19 and TRBJ1-5, with 9 bases fitting TRBD1. The V gene's germline CDR1 is LNHDA and CDR2 SQIVND (reference sequence). This CDR3 region has 17 residues. The V segment lost 4 bases and the J segment 4 bases; nucleotides outside the gene matches: 11. The CDR3 DNA is TGTGCCAGTAGTACCTTGATAGGACAGGGGATTAATCAGCCCCAGCATTTT. This translates into CASSTLIGQGINQPQHF.

The chain has TRBV4-3 and TRBJ2-5; 9 nucleotides align to TRBD2. This CDR3 contains 16 residues. V trimming: 4 bases; J trimming: 4 bases; junction bases outside the gene matches: 10. CDR1 is LGHNA, CDR2 YSLEER, per germline. As DNA, the CDR3 is TGCGCCAGCAGCCCCTCCGGGCGGGAGGGCCCAGAGACCCAGTACTTC. This gives the protein CASSPSGREGPETQYF.

This clone was seen just once. CDR3 in DNA: TGCGCCAGCAGTAAACAGGGCGCAACTAATGAAAAACTGTTTTTT. This sequence encodes CASSKQGATNEKLFF. The chain has TRBV5-1 and TRBJ1-4; possible D gene TRBD1, 6 bases. CDR1 SGHRS and CDR2 YFSETQ come from the germline V gene. The CDR3 extends over 15 amino acids. V was cut by 5 bases and J by 0 bases, with 11 bases left in between.

The sample holds one count of this clone. The chain joins TRBV30 to TRBJ1-2; D uncertain. Germline-derived CDR1 and CDR2 are GTSNPN and SVGIG (reference sequence). Trimming took 0 bases from V and 8 from J, leaving 16 bases between them. The CDR3 is 14 amino acids. CDR3 in amino acids: CAWSVSLGSEGYTF. The CDR3 region has the DNA TGTGCCTGGAGTGTCTCCCTCGGGTCCGAGGGCTACACCTTC. Using reference TRBV30 and TRBJ1-2 for the parts outside the CDR3, the full variable domain is SQTIHQWPATLVQPVGSPLSLECTVEGTSNPNLYWYRQAAGRGLQLLFYSVGIGQISSEVPQNLSASRPQDRQFILSSKKLLLSDSGFYLCAWSVSLGSEGYTFGSGTRLTVV.

The chain combines TRBV11-2 with TRBJ2-7; D is possibly TRBD1 (5 bases). The germline V and J ends were trimmed by 1 base and 5 bases, with 6 bases remaining between them. From germline, CDR1 is SGHAT and CDR2 FQNNGV. There are 12 residues in the CDR3. Here the CDR3 reads CASSLGRDEQYF. CDR3 DNA sequence: TGTGCCAGCAGCTTAGGCAGGGACGAGCAGTACTTC.

This clone appeared a few times. The J gene is TRBJ2-5, the V gene TRBV14; the D gene is possibly TRBD2 (5 bases). Germline-derived CDR1 and CDR2 are SGHDN and FVKESK. The ends were cut back, 4 bases at V and 5 bases at J, with 11 bases in the middle. CDR3 length: 13 amino acids. The CDR3 loop reads CASSPARRETQYF. As DNA, the CDR3 is TGTGCCAGCAGCCCCGCCAGGAGGGAGACCCAGTACTTC.

The chain's CDR3 is CASSLSTYEQYF. DNA of the CDR3: TGTGCCAGCAGTTTAAGCACCTACGAGCAGTACTTC. The V and J genes are TRBV28 and TRBJ2-7; no clear D. In germline, CDR1 is MDHEN, CDR2 SYDVKM. The V gene lost 2 bases and the J gene lost 2 bases, with 4 bases spanning the gap. The CDR3 has 12 residues.

This sequence joins TRBV28 and TRBJ1-4; D is perhaps TRBD1 (5 bases). The CDR3 has 13 residues. Germline CDR1 is MDHEN and CDR2 is SYDVKM. V lost 10 bases to trimming and J lost 4 bases, with 13 bases between them. CDR3 DNA: TGTGCCACTAGGCGGGGGATTAATGAAAAACTGTTTTTT. It specifies CATRRGINEKLFF.

This rearrangement joins TRBV21-1 to TRBJ2-1; TRBD1 was called by the table and not checked on the DNA. TRBV21-1 is a pseudogene locus. The CDR3 consists of 16 residues. CDR3 amino acids: CASSRQQGNENNEQFF. For the CDR3, the DNA is TGTGCCAGCAGCAGACAACAGGGGAATGAGAACAATGAGCAGTTCTTC.

V and J are TRBV2 and TRBJ2-7; TRBD1 matches at 7 bases. The J segment lost 5 bases and the V segment lost 6 bases, leaving 13 bases of the junction unmatched. The CDR3 spans 15 residues. Germline V CDR1 and CDR2: SNHLY, FYNNEI. Here the CDR3 DNA reads TGTGCCAGCAGAGGTACCGGGACAGCGGTCCACGAGCAGTACTTC. The encoded protein is CASRGTGTAVHEQYF.

The chain recombines TRBV7-2 with TRBJ2-1; TRBD1 agrees at 8 bases. J lost 2 bases, V lost 5 bases, and 5 bases had no gene match. The CDR3 consists of 15 residues. Germline V gene sequence: CDR1 SGHTA, CDR2 FQGNSA. The CDR3 loop is CASSPGTGTYNEQFF. The DNA of the CDR3 is TGTGCCAGCAGCCCAGGGACAGGCACCTACAATGAGCAGTTCTTC.

The rearrangement uses TRBV11-1 and TRBJ1-5; D remains unclear. The germline V gene has CDR1 SGHAT and CDR2 FQDESV (reference sequence). The V end was cut by 5 bases, the J end by 0 bases, with 5 bases between. The CDR3 contains 13 residues. The CDR3 reads CASSLYSNQPQHF. Here the CDR3 DNA reads TGTGCCAGCAGCCTATATAGCAATCAGCCCCAGCATTTT.

The chain carries TRBV21-1 and TRBJ2-1; the table's TRBD2 call for D was not verified on the DNA. TRBV21-1 constitutes a pseudogene. CDR3 length equals 13 residues. The CDR3 spells CASSKGRTLEQFF. The DNA for the CDR3 is TGTGCCAGCAGCAAAGGTAGGACTCTTGAGCAGTTCTTC.

The chain employs TRBV11-2 and TRBJ2-5, with TRBD2 matching over 7 bases. V trimming: 1 base; J trimming: 5 bases; junction bases outside the gene matches: 10. The germline CDR1 and CDR2 sequences are SGHAT and FQNNGV. The CDR3 spans 16 residues. The DNA for the CDR3 is TGTGCCAGCAGCTTAGGTGAACGGGGGGTTGGGGAGACCCAGTACTTC. Translation gives CASSLGERGVGETQYF.